Detailed here is one TCR beta chain. Its antigen is as yet unknown. This record belongs to a study of cytomegalovirus exposure and HLA in healthy donors. This CDR3 contains 15 residues. The junction had 9 bases not matched to a gene; V was cut back by 4 bases and J by 6 bases. The germline V gene has CDR1 MNHEY and CDR2 SVGAGI. Researchers ran the PCR with 60 Vbeta and 13 Jbeta primers. TCRdb's copy holds only in-frame clones and misses some; the assay was immunoSEQ multiplex PCR. Of fewer than 250,000 clones detected, approximately 83% appear once; the ten largest clones hold about 10%. Study results and caveats: Clonal expansion, a later analysis showed, was greater in HLA-associated TCR beta chains than in equally common others. The productive fraction for most TCR beta V segments was about 90% or about 30% in an earlier analysis. CMV serostatus was the sole immune exposure information available. Most TCR sequences proved rare, with some public TCRs found in many donors.

The genes are TRBV6-5 and TRBJ2-4, with 7 bases that match TRBD1. This sequence was found in a woman in her fifties or sixties in good health and CMV-seropositive. Sequencing was carried out using PBMCs. The CDR3 spells CASSSDREFTNIQYF. CDR3 bases: TGTGCCAGCAGTTCTGACAGGGAGTTTACAAACATTCAGTACTTC.